The next 25 T cell receptor beta chains were all read from a single sample in a study of technical replicates of blood from a handful of donors. Repertoires were generated with immunoSEQ multiplex PCR, while TCRdb's copy carries only in-frame clones and drops some. The sample lists about 83,000 clones, roughly nine tenths seen once, with 0.25% in the top ten. What was sequenced was T cells isolated from PBMCs. Every receptor here comes from a human donor in good health.

The chain employs TRBV10-1 and TRBJ2-3; 11 bases line up with TRBD2. With 3 bases clipped from V and 6 bases from J, the junction kept 5 bases outside the gene matches. CDR1 and CDR2 from the germline V gene are WNHNN and SYGVQD (reference sequence). This CDR3 has 15 amino acids. The CDR3 sequence is CASSEYPSGRDTQYF. CDR3 bases: TGCGCCAGCAGTGAATATCCTAGCGGGAGGGATACGCAGTATTTT.

V is TRBV7-2 and J is TRBJ2-1; 9 bases map to TRBD1. There are 16 residues in the CDR3. J lost 4 bases, V lost 4 bases, and 8 bases had no gene match. CDR1 and CDR2 (germline): SGHTA, FQGNSA. The chain's CDR3 is CASSYGDRVVYNEQFF. In DNA form, the CDR3 reads TGTGCCAGCAGCTATGGGGACAGGGTGGTTTACAATGAGCAGTTCTTC. Full variable domain (remainder filled in from reference TRBV7-2 and TRBJ2-1): GAGVSQSPSNKVTEKGKDVELRCDPISGHTALYWYRQSLGQGLEFLIYFQGNSAPDKSGLPSDRFSAERTGGSVSTLTIQRTQQEDSAVYLCASSYGDRVVYNEQFFGPGTRLTVL.

The chain couples TRBV9 to TRBJ1-4; maybe TRBD1 (5 bases). CDR1 is SGDLS and CDR2 is YYNGEE in the germline V gene. Trimming pared 2 bases from V and 8 bases from J, leaving 16 bases between. This CDR3 has 15 amino acids. The CDR3 spells CASSVAPSAGEKLFF. The CDR3 DNA is TGTGCCAGCAGCGTTGCTCCGAGCGCAGGGGAAAAACTGTTTTTT.

The J gene is TRBJ1-1, the V gene TRBV19; perhaps TRBD1 as D (5 bases). This CDR3 is built from 13 residues. V lost 1 base and J 4 bases, leaving 7 bases between the germline ends. Looked up from germline, CDR1 is LNHDA and CDR2 is SQIVND (reference sequence). CDR3 residues: CASSIGRATEAFF. Here the CDR3 DNA reads TGTGCCAGTAGTATAGGCAGGGCCACTGAAGCTTTCTTT.

Note on this clone: Additional DNA sequences in this sample encode the identical CDR3. The chain employs TRBV5-4 and TRBJ2-1; D unclear. CDR1 is SGHNT and CDR2 is YYREEE in the germline V gene (reference sequence). The CDR3 has 11 residues. Trimming pared 2 bases from V and 7 bases from J, leaving 4 bases between. The CDR3 protein is CASSFSNEQFF. The CDR3 region has the DNA TGTGCCAGCAGCTTTTCAAATGAGCAGTTCTTC.

This chain connects TRBV5-1 to TRBJ2-5, with D possibly matching TRBD1 (6 bases). The ends were cut back, 2 bases at V and 4 bases at J, with 15 bases in the middle. CDR1 is SGHRS, CDR2 YFSETQ, per germline. CDR3 length equals 15 residues. CDR3 nucleotides: TGCGCCAGCAGCTTTGATCAGGGGCTAGGAGAGACCCAGTACTTC. Its translation: CASSFDQGLGETQYF.

This clone was observed once. This rearrangement joins TRBV7-3 to TRBJ2-2; no clear D. V gave up 2 bases and J gave up 8 bases, with 9 bases separating them. This CDR3 is built from 13 residues. Germline CDR1 reads SGHTA; CDR2 reads FQGTGA. DNA of the CDR3: TGTGCCAGCAGCTTAGGAGTAGGAGGGGAGCTGTTTTTT. Encoded protein: CASSLGVGGELFF.

The rearrangement joins TRBV9 to TRBJ1-4; 9 bases line up with TRBD1. The CDR3 totals 15 residues. CDR1 is SGDLS and CDR2 is YYNGEE in the germline V gene. V was pared by 2 bases and J by 8 bases, with 7 bases of the junction left unmatched. The CDR3 loop is CASSVSGTGLEKLFF. The CDR3 nucleotides read TGTGCCAGCAGCGTCTCCGGGACAGGGCTGGAAAAACTGTTTTTT.

This clone was detected a few times. The chain carries TRBV28 and TRBJ1-1, with no clear D. Trimming shortened V by 1 base and J by 5 bases, and 8 bases separated the two germline ends. The CDR3 covers 13 residues. Germline V gene sequence: CDR1 MDHEN, CDR2 SYDVKM. The CDR3 sequence: CASSLSTGTEAFF. CDR3 DNA: TGTGCCAGCAGTTTATCGACGGGAACTGAAGCTTTCTTT.

V usage is TRBV28 and J usage is TRBJ1-1; 8 bases are a match to TRBD1. This CDR3 is 15 amino acids long. J gave up 4 bases and V 4 bases, and 8 bases lay outside the gene matches. The germline CDR1 and CDR2 sequences are MDHEN and SYDVKM. CDR3 nucleotide sequence: TGTGCCAGCAGTTCACCAGGGGGCGGGGGCACTGAAGCTTTCTTT. Encoded protein: CASSSPGGGGTEAFF.

CDR3 in DNA: TGCGCCAGCAGCCCAGACAGGGACATCAACGAGCAGTACTTC. This sequence encodes CASSPDRDINEQYF. This chain connects TRBV5-1 to TRBJ2-7; 7 nucleotides agree with TRBD1. Germline values: CDR1 SGHRS, CDR2 YFSETQ. V lost 4 bases, J lost 5 bases, and 9 bases stayed unmatched. The CDR3 is made up of 14 amino acids. Together with reference TRBV5-1 and TRBJ2-7, the CDR3 gives the full variable domain: KAGVTQTPRYLIKTRGQQVTLSCSPISGHRSVSWYQQTPGQGLQFLFEYFSETQRNKGNFPGRFSGRQFSNSRSEMNVSTLELGDSALYLCASSPDRDINEQYFGPGTRLTVT.

The chain is built from TRBV7-3 and TRBJ1-6; unclear D gene. This CDR3 spans 14 amino acids. From germline, CDR1 is SGHTA and CDR2 FQGTGA. V lost 3 bases and J 3 bases, leaving 6 bases between the germline ends. The CDR3 reads CASSLAGYNSPLHF. CDR3 coding DNA: TGTGCCAGCAGCTTGGCAGGCTATAATTCACCCCTCCACTTT.

This chain uses TRBV6-6 with TRBJ2-1, with a tentative D call TRBD1 (6 bases). The V end lost 6 bases, the J end lost 2 bases, and 14 bases lay between the germline ends. Germline V CDR1 and CDR2: MNHNY, SVGAGI (reference sequence). The CDR3 sequence is 15 residues long. The CDR3 spells CASSITGSAYNEQFF. The CDR3 coding sequence is TGTGCCAGCAGCATTACAGGGTCTGCCTACAATGAGCAGTTCTTC.

The chain has TRBV14 and TRBJ2-1; 9 bases are a match to TRBD2. Germline V gene sequence: CDR1 SGHDN, CDR2 FVKESK. V trimming: 6 bases; J trimming: 4 bases; junction bases outside the gene matches: 4. This CDR3 has 14 residues. CDR3 sequence: CASRSGGSYNEQFF. The CDR3 nucleotides are TGTGCCAGCAGGAGCGGGGGGTCGTACAATGAGCAGTTCTTC.

The V gene is TRBV5-6, the J gene TRBJ2-7, with TRBD2 as a possible D gene (6 bases). The CDR3 is 14 residues long. Germline V lookup: CDR1 SGHDT, CDR2 YYEEEE. Trimming cost V 0 bases and J 1 base, with 8 bases left between them. The CDR3 protein is CASSLGRGSYEQYF. CDR3 DNA sequence: TGTGCCAGCAGCTTGGGCCGGGGGTCCTACGAGCAGTACTTC.

The gene calls are TRBV27 and TRBJ1-2, with 8 bases lining up with TRBD1. The CDR3 totals 17 residues. Germline lookup yields CDR1 MNHEY and CDR2 SMNVEV (reference sequence). V was clipped by 0 bases and J by 4 bases; unmatched bases: 10. The CDR3 loop reads CASSLSSQGARVYGYTF. In nucleotides, the CDR3 is TGTGCCAGCAGTTTATCATCGCAGGGGGCACGTGTCTATGGCTACACCTTC.

This chain uses TRBV11-2 with TRBJ2-1; D gene uncertain. This CDR3 comprises 13 residues. Germline CDR1 is SGHAT and CDR2 is FQNNGV. Trimming shortened V by 1 base and J by 8 bases, and 9 bases separated the two germline ends. The CDR3 sequence: CASSLAPQDEQFF. The CDR3 bases are TGTGCCAGCAGCTTAGCCCCCCAGGATGAGCAGTTCTTC.

The chain is built from TRBV5-1 and TRBJ1-4; the D gene is possibly TRBD1 (5 bases). CDR1 SGHRS and CDR2 YFSETQ come from the germline V gene. CDR3 length: 16 residues. V was trimmed by 4 bases and J by 8 bases, leaving 21 bases between them. CDR3 sequence (DNA): TGCGCCAGCAGCCCCGAGTATCAGGGCCATGGGGAAAAACTGTTTTTT. As protein: CASSPEYQGHGEKLFF.

The V gene is TRBV6-1, the J gene TRBJ2-3, with TRBD1 identical over 8 bases. CDR3 length: 14 amino acids. Germline trimming cut 10 bases from V and 2 bases from J; bases unmatched to any gene: 8. Germline lookup yields CDR1 MNHNS and CDR2 SASEGT. The CDR3, as DNA: TGTGCCATTGGGGACAGGCCCGACACAGATACGCAGTATTTT. Amino acids: CAIGDRPDTDTQYF.

The rearrangement uses TRBV5-1 and TRBJ1-6; TRBD1 aligns across 9 bases. Germline V CDR1 and CDR2: SGHRS, YFSETQ. The V gene end was trimmed by 4 bases and the J gene end by 8 bases; junction bases not matched to a gene: 7. The CDR3 spans 15 residues. CDR3 residues: CASSPGTGSYSPLHF. As DNA, the CDR3 is TGCGCCAGCAGCCCCGGGACAGGGAGTTATTCACCCCTCCACTTT.

This chain links TRBV25-1 with TRBJ1-5, with D maybe TRBD1 (5 bases). The CDR3 spans 14 residues. Trimming removed 5 bases from V and 0 bases from J, with 8 bases in between. Germline-derived CDR1 and CDR2 are MGHDK and SYGVNS. The CDR3 region has the DNA TGTGCCAGCAGTCCGACAGCTAGCAATCAGCCCCAGCATTTT. It specifies CASSPTASNQPQHF.

The CDR3 here is CASSHKGGTYEQYF. As DNA, the CDR3 is TGCGCCAGCAGCCATAAGGGGGGGACCTACGAGCAGTACTTC. The chain is built from TRBV4-1 and TRBJ2-7, with D tentatively TRBD2 (7 bases). The CDR3 length is 14 residues. In germline, CDR1 is MGHRA, CDR2 YSYEKL. V lost 3 bases, J lost 2 bases, and 11 bases lay in between.

The chain recombines TRBV5-1 with TRBJ2-1, with 10 bases matching TRBD2. Germline trimming cut 3 bases from V and 8 bases from J; bases unmatched to any gene: 8. The CDR3 loop spans 15 amino acids. Germline V gives CDR1 SGHRS, CDR2 YFSETQ. CDR3 sequence: CASSWSGRAGDEQFF. DNA for the CDR3: TGCGCCAGCAGCTGGAGCGGGAGGGCCGGGGATGAGCAGTTCTTC.

The J gene is TRBJ1-2, the V gene TRBV4-1; 7 bases are a match to TRBD1. The germline CDR1 and CDR2 sequences are MGHRA and YSYEKL. V dropped 0 bases and J dropped 4; count of bases not matched to a gene: 5. The length of the CDR3 is 15 residues. The CDR3 DNA reads TGCGCCAGCAGCCAAGATGGGGACAGTCCCTATGGCTACACCTTC. Translating it yields CASSQDGDSPYGYTF.

The chain has TRBV13 and TRBJ1-3; D not resolved. Trimming stripped 0 bases from V and 2 bases from J, with 8 bases between. This CDR3 spans 15 amino acids. CDR1 PRHDT and CDR2 FYEKMQ come from the germline V gene (reference sequence). DNA for the CDR3: TGTGCCAGCAGCTTAGGTGGAGGGCCTGGAAACACCATATATTTT. This codes for CASSLGGGPGNTIYF.